This T cell receptor (beta chain) emerged from a study of blood T cell repertoires in COVID-19. As for the study in general: Donors in the United States, Italy and Spain gave samples during acute or convalescent COVID-19. PBMCs, B-cell-depleted T cells, or T cells provided the cDNA or gDNA that made up the material.

Trimming left V 3 bases short and J 2 bases short, with 7 bases between. The germline V gene encodes CDR1 KGHSH and CDR2 LQKENI. This CDR3 comprises 13 residues. In the authors' workflow: Cell counts per sample came from amplifying reference gene primers. Repertoires were generated with immunoSEQ multiplex PCR, while TCRdb's copy carries only in-frame clones and drops some. That table furnishes V, J and clone size, whereas the DNA furnished D and trimming. This table has 24,000 or so clones, about nine tenths appearing once. The rearrangement uses TRBV18 and TRBJ2-5; no definite D call. The origin of this receptor is a human donor in a cohort sampled during active COVID-19. The donor label of this sample is uncertain. Sequenced material: peripheral blood. This chain's CDR3 is CASSPLSQETQYF. DNA of the CDR3: TGTGCCAGCTCACCTCTATCTCAAGAGACCCAGTACTTC.